This TCR beta chain emerged from a study of shared clonotypes between healthy human individuals. Assay: immunoSEQ multiplex PCR; the TCRdb copy retains only in-frame clones and omits some. Altogether 2 million to 2.5 million clones are present, approximately 95% being singletons, with the ten largest covering about 0.37%. This CDR3 spans 13 amino acids. Trimming took 8 bases from V and 12 from J; bases not matched to a gene: 15. CDR1 GTSNPN and CDR2 SVGIG come from the germline V gene (reference sequence). The sample consisted of naive CD4+ T cells from PBMCs. As to subset: CD45RA+ positively selected. The clonotype comes from a man between 18 and 29 years old in good health. Some clones in this sample may be carry-over from other donors' samples. This sequence joins TRBV30 and TRBJ1-2, with TRBD1 matching over 10 bases. CDR3 nucleotides: TGTGCCGGGGGCGGGGGACAGGGGTTTTGGAACACCTTC. Translation gives CAGGGGQGFWNTF.